A few counts support the clone carrying this TCR beta chain. Each sample yielded at least 5 micrograms of PBMC total RNA. Sample-barcoded 5' priming and a J-beta primer mix drove a second PCR of roughly 7 to 11 cycles. TCRdb analysed the 5' RACE reads with MiXCR anew, one entry per CDR3 protein. The sample has about 930,000 distinct CDR3 sequences; 29% are singletons. Trimming cost V 3 bases and J 5 bases, with 13 bases left between them. The CDR3 spans 14 residues. The entry originates in a study of blood T cells in healthy people across ages. These data were also filed under a second study, of T cells of mothers and their children. Per that paper: The authors used all extracted RNA for cDNA synthesis, at roughly 1.5 ug per 15 ul. Related mother-child pairs showed slightly higher but non-significant overlap than unrelated pairs.

This rearrangement joins TRBV12-3 or TRBV12-4 to TRBJ1-2; D gene unclear. Source material: blood. The clonotype originates from a woman aged 40-49 years in good health. Written as DNA, the CDR3 is TGTGCCAGCAGTTTGAGCCCGCGGGGTTATGGCTACACCTTC. Its translation: CASSLSPRGYGYTF.